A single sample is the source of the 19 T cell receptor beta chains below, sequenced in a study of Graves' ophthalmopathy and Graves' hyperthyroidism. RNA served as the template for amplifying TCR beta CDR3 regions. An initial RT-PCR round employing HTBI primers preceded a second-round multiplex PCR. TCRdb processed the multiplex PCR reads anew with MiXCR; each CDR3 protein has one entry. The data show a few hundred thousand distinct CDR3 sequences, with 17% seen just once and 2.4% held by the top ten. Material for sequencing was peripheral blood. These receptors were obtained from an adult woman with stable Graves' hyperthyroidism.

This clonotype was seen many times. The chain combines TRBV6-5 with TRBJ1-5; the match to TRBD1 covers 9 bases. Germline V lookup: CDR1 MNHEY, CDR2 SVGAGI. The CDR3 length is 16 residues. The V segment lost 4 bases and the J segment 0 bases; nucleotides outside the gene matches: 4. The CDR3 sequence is CASSSRQGVSNQPQHF. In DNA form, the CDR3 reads TGTGCCAGCAGTTCTCGACAGGGGGTTAGCAATCAGCCCCAGCATTTT.

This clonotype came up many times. The CDR3 loop is CASSYYGSYGYTF. The CDR3 nucleotides read TGTGCCAGCAGTTACTACGGATCCTATGGCTACACCTTC. The V gene is TRBV6-5, the J gene TRBJ1-2; D is unclear. CDR3 length: 13 residues. Germline values: CDR1 MNHEY, CDR2 SVGAGI. Trimming removed 1 base from V and 4 bases from J, with 7 bases in between.

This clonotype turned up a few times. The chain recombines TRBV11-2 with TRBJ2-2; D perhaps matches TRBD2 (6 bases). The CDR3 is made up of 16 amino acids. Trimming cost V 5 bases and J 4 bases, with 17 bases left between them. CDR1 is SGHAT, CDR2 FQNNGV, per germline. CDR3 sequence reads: CASSPLAGGITGELFF. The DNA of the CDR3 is TGTGCCAGCAGCCCACTAGCAGGAGGTATCACCGGGGAGCTGTTTTTT.

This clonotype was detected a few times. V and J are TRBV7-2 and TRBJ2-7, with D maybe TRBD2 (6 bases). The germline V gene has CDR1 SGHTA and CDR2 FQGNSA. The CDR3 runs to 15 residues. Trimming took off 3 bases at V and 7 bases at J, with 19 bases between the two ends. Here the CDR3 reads CASSFRKGRLAEQYF. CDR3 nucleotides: TGTGCCAGCAGCTTTCGGAAGGGGAGGTTGGCTGAGCAGTACTTC.

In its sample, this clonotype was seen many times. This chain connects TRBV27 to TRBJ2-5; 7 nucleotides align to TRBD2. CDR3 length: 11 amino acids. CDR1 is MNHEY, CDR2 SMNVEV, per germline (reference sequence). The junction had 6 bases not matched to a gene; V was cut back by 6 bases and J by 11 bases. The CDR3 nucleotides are TGTGCCAGCAGCAGAAGCGGGATTCAGTACTTC. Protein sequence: CASSRSGIQYF.

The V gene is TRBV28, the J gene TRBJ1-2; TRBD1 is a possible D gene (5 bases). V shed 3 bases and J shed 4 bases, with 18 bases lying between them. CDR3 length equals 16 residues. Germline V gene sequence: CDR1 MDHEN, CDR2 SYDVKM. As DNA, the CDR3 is TGTGCCAGCAGTTTTTGGCCGGGAGGGGCAGGCTATGGCTACACCTTC. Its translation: CASSFWPGGAGYGYTF.

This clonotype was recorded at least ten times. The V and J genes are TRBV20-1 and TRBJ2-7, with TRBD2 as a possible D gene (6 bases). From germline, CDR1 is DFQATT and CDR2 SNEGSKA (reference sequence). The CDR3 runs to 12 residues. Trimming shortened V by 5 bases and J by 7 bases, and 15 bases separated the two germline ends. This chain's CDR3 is CSARGHRGEQYF. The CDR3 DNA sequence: TGCAGTGCTCGAGGACATCGGGGGGAGCAGTACTTC.

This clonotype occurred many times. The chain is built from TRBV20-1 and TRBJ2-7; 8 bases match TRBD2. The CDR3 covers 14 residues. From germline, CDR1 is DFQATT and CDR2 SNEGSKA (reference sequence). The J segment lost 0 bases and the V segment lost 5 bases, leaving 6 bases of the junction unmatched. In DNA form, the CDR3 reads TGCAGTGCTGCTAGCGGGCTTGACTCCTACGAGCAGTACTTC. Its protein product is CSAASGLDSYEQYF.

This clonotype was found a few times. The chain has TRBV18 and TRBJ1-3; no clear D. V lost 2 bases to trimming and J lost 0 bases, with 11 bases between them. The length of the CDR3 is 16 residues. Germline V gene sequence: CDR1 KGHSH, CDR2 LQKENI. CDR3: CASSPESGSSGNTIYF. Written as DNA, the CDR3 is TGTGCCAGCTCACCAGAATCCGGAAGCTCTGGAAACACCATATATTTT.

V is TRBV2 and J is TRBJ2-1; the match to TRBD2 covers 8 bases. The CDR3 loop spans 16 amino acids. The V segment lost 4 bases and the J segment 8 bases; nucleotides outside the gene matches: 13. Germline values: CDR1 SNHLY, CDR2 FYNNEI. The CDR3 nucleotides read TGTGCCAGCAGTGCTGGACTAGCCCCACCTTACGATGAGCAGTTCTTC. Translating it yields CASSAGLAPPYDEQFF.

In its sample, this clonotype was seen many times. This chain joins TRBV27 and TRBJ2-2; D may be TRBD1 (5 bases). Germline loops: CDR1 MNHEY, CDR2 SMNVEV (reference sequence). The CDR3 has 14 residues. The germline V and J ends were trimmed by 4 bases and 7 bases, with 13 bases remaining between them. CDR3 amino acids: CASSSRDRGGELFF. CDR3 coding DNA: TGTGCCAGCAGTTCTAGGGATAGGGGCGGGGAGCTGTTTTTT.

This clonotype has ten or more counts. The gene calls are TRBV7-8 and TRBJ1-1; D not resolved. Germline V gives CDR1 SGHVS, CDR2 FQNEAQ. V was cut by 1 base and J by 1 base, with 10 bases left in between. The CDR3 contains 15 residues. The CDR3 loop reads CASSLGAPGNTEAFF. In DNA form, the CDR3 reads TGTGCCAGCAGCTTAGGGGCACCCGGGAACACTGAAGCTTTCTTT.

CDR3 residues: CASRRTGPGNTEAFF. The CDR3 coding sequence is TGTGCCAGCAGACGGACAGGGCCGGGGAACACTGAAGCTTTCTTT. The chain employs TRBV6-1 and TRBJ1-1; 8 nucleotides agree with TRBD1. Germline values: CDR1 MNHNS, CDR2 SASEGT. The J segment lost 1 base and the V segment lost 6 bases, leaving 7 bases of the junction unmatched. The CDR3 has 15 residues.

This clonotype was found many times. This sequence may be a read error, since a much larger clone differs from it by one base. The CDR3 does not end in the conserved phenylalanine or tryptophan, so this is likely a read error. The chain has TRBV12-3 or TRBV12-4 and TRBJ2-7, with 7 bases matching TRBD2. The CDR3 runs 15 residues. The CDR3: CGLTRRREGTYEQYL. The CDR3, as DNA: TGTGGGTTGACCCGTAGGAGGGAGGGCACCTACGAGCAGTACCTC.

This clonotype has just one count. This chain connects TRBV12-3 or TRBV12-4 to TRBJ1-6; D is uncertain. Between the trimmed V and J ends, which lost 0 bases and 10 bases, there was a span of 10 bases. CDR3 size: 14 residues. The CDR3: CASSLAYGGSPLHF. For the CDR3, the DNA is TGTGCCAGCAGTTTAGCATATGGCGGATCACCCCTCCACTTT.

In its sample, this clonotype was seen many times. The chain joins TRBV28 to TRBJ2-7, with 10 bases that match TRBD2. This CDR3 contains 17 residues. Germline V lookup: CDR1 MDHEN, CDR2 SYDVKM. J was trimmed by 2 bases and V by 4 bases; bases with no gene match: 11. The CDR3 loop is CASSSTGTGTSAYEQYF. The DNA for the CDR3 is TGTGCCAGCAGTTCCACTGGAACCGGGACTAGCGCCTACGAGCAGTACTTC. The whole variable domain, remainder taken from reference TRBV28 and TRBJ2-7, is DVKVTQSSRYLVKRTGEKVFLECVQDMDHENMFWYRQDPGLGLRLIYFSYDVKMKEKGDIPEGYSVSREKKERFSLILESASTNQTSMYLCASSSTGTGTSAYEQYFGPGTRLTVT.

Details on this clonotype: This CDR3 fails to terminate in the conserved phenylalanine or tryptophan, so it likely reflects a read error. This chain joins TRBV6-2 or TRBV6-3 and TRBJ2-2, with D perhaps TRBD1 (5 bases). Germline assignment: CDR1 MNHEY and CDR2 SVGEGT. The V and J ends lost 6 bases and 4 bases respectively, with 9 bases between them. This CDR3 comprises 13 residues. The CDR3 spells CASRGQGTGELFV. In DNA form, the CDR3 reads TGTGCCAGCAGGGGGCAGGGCACCGGGGAGCTGTTTGTT.

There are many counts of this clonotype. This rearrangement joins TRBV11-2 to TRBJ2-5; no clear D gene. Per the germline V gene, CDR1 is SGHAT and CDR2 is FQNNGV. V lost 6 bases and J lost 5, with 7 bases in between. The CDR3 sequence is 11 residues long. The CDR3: CASRVWETQYF. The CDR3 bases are TGTGCCAGCAGGGTTTGGGAGACCCAGTACTTC.

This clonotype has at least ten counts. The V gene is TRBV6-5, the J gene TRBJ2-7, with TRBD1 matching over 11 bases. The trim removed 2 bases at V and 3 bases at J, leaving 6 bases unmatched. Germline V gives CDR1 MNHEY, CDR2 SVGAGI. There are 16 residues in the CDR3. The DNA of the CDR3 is TGTGCCAGCAGTTACAGGGGGACAGGGGGAATCTACGAGCAGTACTTC. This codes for CASSYRGTGGIYEQYF.